This TCR beta chain originates from a study of blood T cells in healthy people across ages. With a J-beta primer mix and a sample-barcoded 5' primer, a second PCR ran about 7 to 11 cycles. Every sample returned 3 million or more CDR3-containing paired-end reads. TCRdb passed the 5' RACE reads through MiXCR, listing each CDR3 protein once. Of 650,000 to 800,000 distinct CDR3 sequences listed, under 45% are singletons. The clonotype was recovered from a man aged 55 to 69 in good health. Sequencing was carried out using blood.

CDR3 sequence reads: CASSLAPRETQYF. In nucleotides, the CDR3 is TGTGCCAGCAGCTTAGCCCCGCGAGAGACCCAGTACTTC. The V gene is TRBV11-2, the J gene TRBJ2-5, with D uncertain. The CDR3 sequence is 13 residues long. In germline, CDR1 is SGHAT, CDR2 FQNNGV. V lost 1 base to trimming and J lost 4 bases, with 7 bases between them. The variable domain in full, completed from reference TRBV11-2 and TRBJ2-5, reads EAGVAQSPRYKIIEKRQSVAFWCNPISGHATLYWYQQILGQGPKLLIQFQNNGVVDDSQLPKDRFSAERLKGVDSTLKIQPAKLEDSAVYLCASSLAPRETQYFGPGTRLLVL.